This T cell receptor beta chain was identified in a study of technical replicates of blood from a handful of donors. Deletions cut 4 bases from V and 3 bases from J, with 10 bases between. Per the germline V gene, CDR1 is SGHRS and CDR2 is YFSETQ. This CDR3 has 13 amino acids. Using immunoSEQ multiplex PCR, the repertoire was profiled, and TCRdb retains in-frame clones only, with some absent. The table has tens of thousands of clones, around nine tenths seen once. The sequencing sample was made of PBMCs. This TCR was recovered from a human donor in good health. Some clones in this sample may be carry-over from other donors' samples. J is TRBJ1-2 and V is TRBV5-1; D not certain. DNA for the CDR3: TGCGCCAGCAGCCTGGACGGAGACTATGGCTACACCTTC. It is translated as CASSLDGDYGYTF.